The 31 T cell receptor beta chains below all came from one sample that was sequenced in a study of T cell responses to AZD1222 COVID-19 vaccine. Libraries were prepared by immunoSEQ multiplex PCR; TCRdb keeps only in-frame clonotypes and omits some of them. The data hold approximately 140,000 clones, with approximately 90% observed a single time. The specimen comprised peripheral blood, sampled on day 0 of MenACWY control vaccination. The receptors were sampled from an adult in good health.

In the case of this clone: A junction end diverges from the germline sequence, so it may reflect a read error. The rearrangement uses TRBV28 and TRBJ1-2; D gene ambiguous. Per the germline V gene, CDR1 is MDHEN and CDR2 is SYDVKM. The length of the CDR3 is 12 residues. The CDR3 nucleotides read TGTGCCAGCAGTTTCCCTAATTATGGCTACACCTTC. This sequence encodes CASSFPNYGYTF.

The chain uses TRBV7-9 and TRBJ1-2, with 10 positions matching TRBD1. V gave up 4 bases and J gave up 8 bases; unmatched junction bases: 4. Germline V gives CDR1 SEHNR, CDR2 FQNEAQ (reference sequence). CDR3 size: 13 residues. CDR3 sequence: CASSSTGGSGYTF. The DNA of the CDR3 is TGTGCCAGCAGCTCGACAGGGGGCAGCGGCTACACCTTC.

The V call is TRBV2, the J call TRBJ2-5; D unresolved. V lost 3 bases and J 5 bases, leaving 10 bases between the germline ends. Germline V gene data show CDR1 as SNHLY and CDR2 as FYNNEI. CDR3 length: 13 amino acids. The CDR3: CASSDSLGETQYF. The CDR3, as DNA: TGTGCCAGCAGTGATTCTCTCGGGGAGACCCAGTACTTC.

The gene calls are TRBV5-6 and TRBJ1-2, with a tentative D call TRBD1 (6 bases). The CDR3 consists of 15 residues. Germline-derived CDR1 and CDR2 are SGHDT and YYEEEE. Between the trimmed V and J ends, which lost 1 base and 0 bases, there was a span of 10 bases. For the CDR3, the DNA is TGTGCCAGCAGCTTGCAGGGGATTACTAACTATGGCTACACCTTC. Its protein is CASSLQGITNYGYTF.

The genes are TRBV3-1 (or the pseudogene TRBV3-2) and TRBJ1-1, with D tentatively TRBD1 (6 bases). Germline assignment: CDR1 LGHDT and CDR2 YNNKEL (reference sequence). V gave up 4 bases and J gave up 5 bases, with 11 bases separating them. This CDR3 is built from 13 residues. For the CDR3, the DNA is TGTGCCAGCAGCCTAGGGGGGTTAACTGAAGCTTTCTTT. Translation: CASSLGGLTEAFF.

The chain is built from TRBV9 and TRBJ2-2, with D hard to call. This CDR3 has 14 residues. V was pared by 0 bases and J by 0 bases, with 3 bases between. Germline loops: CDR1 SGDLS, CDR2 YYNGEE. CDR3 nucleotides: TGTGCCAGCAGCGTAGACGCGAACACCGGGGAGCTGTTTTTT. Protein product: CASSVDANTGELFF.

This chain joins TRBV27 and TRBJ2-1; 11 bases fit TRBD2. Trimming removed 5 bases from V and 5 bases from J; junction bases left unmatched: 5. The CDR3 length is 15 residues. The germline gives CDR1 MNHEY, CDR2 SMNVEV (reference sequence). DNA for the CDR3: TGTGCCAGCAGTATCACTAGCGGGAGTAACAATGAGCAGTTCTTC. Protein: CASSITSGSNNEQFF.

This chain joins TRBV6-5 and TRBJ1-3; D is undetermined. The V end was cut by 8 bases, the J end by 1 base, with 12 bases between. Germline V gene lookup returns CDR1 MNHEY and CDR2 SVGAGI. The CDR3 extends over 14 amino acids. CDR3 amino acids: CASPWWKSGNTIYF. Here the CDR3 DNA reads TGTGCCAGCCCCTGGTGGAAGTCTGGAAACACCATATATTTT.

The chain recombines TRBV28 with TRBJ2-7, with a weak D call TRBD2 (6 bases). The CDR3 sequence is 15 residues long. V lost 4 bases to trimming and J lost 7 bases, with 20 bases between them. The germline V gene has CDR1 MDHEN and CDR2 SYDVKM. CDR3 residues: CASSSGTSPLIEQYF. CDR3 DNA sequence: TGTGCCAGCAGTTCGGGGACTTCTCCTCTTATTGAGCAGTACTTC.

This sequence joins TRBV6-1 and TRBJ2-1; 7 bases match TRBD2. The CDR3 length is 18 residues. V was clipped by 3 bases and J by 10 bases; unmatched bases: 21. Germline V CDR1 and CDR2: MNHNS, SASEGT. CDR3: CASSDPGPRLAEIGEQFF. CDR3 in DNA: TGTGCCAGCAGTGATCCGGGGCCCCGACTAGCCGAGATTGGCGAGCAGTTCTTC.

This rearrangement joins TRBV19 to TRBJ2-7; TRBD1 matches at 10 bases. Germline CDR1 LNHDA, CDR2 SQIVND (reference sequence). The V segment lost 10 bases and the J segment 2 bases; nucleotides outside the gene matches: 11. This CDR3 contains 15 residues. CDR3 amino acids: CATSSGTGVAYEQYF. In DNA form, the CDR3 reads TGTGCCACCTCTTCGGGGACAGGGGTTGCCTACGAGCAGTACTTC.

Concerning this clone itself: Sequence at one end of the junction differs from germline and may be a read error. DNA of the CDR3: TGTGCCAGCAGCATCCTCCCCACGGAGCGCCTCGAGTTT. Residues: CASSILPTERLEF. This chain connects TRBV9 to TRBJ1-3; D not certain. This CDR3 spans 13 amino acids. Germline assignment: CDR1 SGDLS and CDR2 YYNGEE.

CDR3 amino acids: CASSHTTSGEYEQYF. As DNA, the CDR3 is TGTGCCAGCAGCCATACGACTAGCGGAGAATACGAGCAGTACTTC. J is TRBJ2-7 and V is TRBV3-1 (or the pseudogene TRBV3-2); TRBD2 matches 9 bases. This CDR3 region has 15 residues. Germline V gene lookup returns CDR1 LGHDT and CDR2 YNNKEL (reference sequence). J gave up 4 bases and V 3 bases, and 7 bases lay outside the gene matches.

The CDR3 loop is CASSLVGTSGVHLEQFF. The CDR3 coding sequence is TGTGCCAGCAGCTTAGTAGGGACTAGCGGGGTCCACCTGGAGCAGTTCTTC. The chain couples TRBV11-2 to TRBJ2-1, with TRBD2 matching 13 bases. Germline lookup yields CDR1 SGHAT and CDR2 FQNNGV. This CDR3 is 17 amino acids long. J gave up 10 bases and V 1 base, and 10 bases lay outside the gene matches.

J is TRBJ2-7 and V is TRBV19; perhaps D is TRBD1 or TRBD2 (5 bases each). The germline V gene has CDR1 LNHDA and CDR2 SQIVND (reference sequence). V lost 5 bases to trimming and J lost 2 bases, with 13 bases between them. The CDR3 spans 14 residues. The CDR3 DNA follows: TGTGCCAGTAGTGACTGGGACCATCCCTACGAGCAGTACTTC. This encodes CASSDWDHPYEQYF.

V gene TRBV30 combines with J gene TRBJ2-5; the match to TRBD2 covers 12 bases. The CDR3 has 14 residues. V lost 5 bases, J lost 5 bases, and 6 bases stayed unmatched. From germline, CDR1 is GTSNPN and CDR2 SVGIG (reference sequence). The CDR3 region has the DNA TGTGCCTGGTCTAGCGGGGGGGCCGATGAGACCCAGTACTTC. Protein: CAWSSGGADETQYF.

The chain is built from TRBV7-2 and TRBJ1-1; no definite D call. Germline lookup yields CDR1 SGHTA and CDR2 FQGNSA. V dropped 5 bases and J dropped 1 base, with 17 bases sitting between them. The CDR3 has 16 residues. CDR3 region: CASSAPFGRGNTEAFF. The CDR3, as DNA: TGTGCCAGCAGCGCCCCCTTTGGGCGGGGGAACACTGAAGCTTTCTTT.

The V call is TRBV5-1, the J call TRBJ1-2, with a possible D match to TRBD1 (6 bases). The V end lost 4 bases, the J end lost 4 bases, and 14 bases lay between the germline ends. The CDR3 is 14 residues long. Germline V lookup: CDR1 SGHRS, CDR2 YFSETQ. CDR3 in amino acids: CASSLDQGLYGYTF. For the CDR3, the DNA is TGCGCCAGCAGCCTGGATCAGGGGCTCTATGGCTACACCTTC.

The V call is TRBV12-3 or TRBV12-4, the J call TRBJ2-7, with D perhaps matching TRBD1 or TRBD2 (5 bases each). V was pared by 10 bases and J by 5 bases, with 12 bases between. The CDR3 spans 11 residues. CDR3 sequence reads: CATSVGDEQYF. CDR3 DNA sequence: TGTGCCACCTCCGTGGGGGACGAGCAGTACTTC.

This clone has a single count. The rearrangement uses TRBV14 and TRBJ1-6, with TRBD1 identical over 10 bases. The CDR3 has 16 amino acids. In germline, CDR1 is SGHDN, CDR2 FVKESK. J lost 14 bases, V lost 4 bases, and 14 bases had no gene match. CDR3 residues: CASSLHFGQGENTLHF. The CDR3 DNA follows: TGTGCCAGCAGCCTTCATTTCGGACAGGGGGAGAACACCCTCCACTTT.

The rearrangement uses TRBV27 and TRBJ1-1; D possibly corresponds to TRBD1 (6 bases). Germline loops: CDR1 MNHEY, CDR2 SMNVEV (reference sequence). V lost 7 bases and J lost 5, with 23 bases in between. CDR3 length: 16 amino acids. In nucleotides, the CDR3 is TGTGCCAGCACCCTATACCCGACAGGATCAGGGACTGAAGCTTTCTTT. Residues: CASTLYPTGSGTEAFF.

The rearrangement links TRBV11-1 to TRBJ1-2; D remains unclear. The V end lost 7 bases, the J end lost 7 bases, and 13 bases lay between the germline ends. This CDR3 spans 12 amino acids. Germline-derived CDR1 and CDR2 are SGHAT and FQDESV (reference sequence). The CDR3 region is CASTQITAGYTF. The CDR3, as DNA: TGTGCCAGCACCCAGATTACCGCTGGCTACACCTTC.

This clone was seen once. The chain is built from TRBV5-3 and TRBJ1-1; no clear D. Being an ORF, TRBV5-3 has a function that is uncertain. CDR3 length: 16 residues. Deletions cut 3 bases from V and 0 bases from J, with 15 bases between. The CDR3 nucleotides are TGTGCCAGAAGCTCTCGACACCCGTTCATGAACACTGAAGCTTTCTTT. Translation: CARSSRHPFMNTEAFF.

The table lists this clone with a few counts. This sequence joins TRBV5-1 and TRBJ2-1; D unresolved. Between the trimmed V and J ends, which lost 0 bases and 8 bases, there was a span of 6 bases. The length of the CDR3 is 12 residues. Germline CDR1 SGHRS, CDR2 YFSETQ. The CDR3 bases are TGCGCCAGCAGCTTGGGTGGCGATGAGCAGTTCTTC. Protein sequence: CASSLGGDEQFF. Filled out from reference TRBV5-1 and TRBJ2-1, the complete variable domain reads KAGVTQTPRYLIKTRGQQVTLSCSPISGHRSVSWYQQTPGQGLQFLFEYFSETQRNKGNFPGRFSGRQFSNSRSEMNVSTLELGDSALYLCASSLGGDEQFFGPGTRLTVL.

The chain carries TRBV11-2 and TRBJ1-5; 7 nucleotides line up with TRBD1. The CDR3 extends over 13 amino acids. After removal of 5 bases from V and 7 bases from J, the junction contained 5 bases not matched to a gene. Germline values: CDR1 SGHAT, CDR2 FQNNGV. The CDR3 DNA reads as TGTGCCAGCAGCGGTTACAGGGGACAGCCCCAGCATTTT. As protein: CASSGYRGQPQHF.

This CDR3 reads CAISESSAQETQYF. The CDR3 bases are TGTGCCATCAGTGAGTCATCAGCCCAAGAGACCCAGTACTTC. The chain couples TRBV10-3 to TRBJ2-5; D ambiguous. Germline V CDR1 and CDR2: ENHRY, SYGVKD. The CDR3 runs to 14 residues. Trimming left V 0 bases short and J 1 base short, with 6 bases between.

The chain is built from TRBV27 and TRBJ2-5, with D possibly matching TRBD2 (5 bases). Trimming stripped 3 bases from V and 7 bases from J, with 12 bases between. CDR3 length: 13 amino acids. Germline CDR1 is MNHEY and CDR2 is SMNVEV (reference sequence). The CDR3 region has the DNA TGTGCCAGCAGTTTGAGGGCCTGGGGGACCCAGTACTTC. It translates to CASSLRAWGTQYF.

This clone was detected only a few times. The V call is TRBV28, the J call TRBJ1-1, with D unclear. CDR3 length: 16 residues. Trimming took off 7 bases at V and 1 base at J, with 19 bases between the two ends. From germline, CDR1 is MDHEN and CDR2 SYDVKM. The CDR3 region has the DNA TGTGCCAGCACTCCTTGGGTCGGGGAGGGGAACACTGAAGCTTTCTTT. Amino acids: CASTPWVGEGNTEAFF.

The chain carries TRBV6-1 and TRBJ1-5; no definite D call. CDR1 and CDR2 (germline): MNHNS, SASEGT. Trimming left V 1 base short and J 2 bases short, with 9 bases between. The CDR3 extends over 15 amino acids. CDR3 sequence reads: CASSEGGTGNQPQHF. The CDR3 region has the DNA TGTGCCAGCAGTGAAGGGGGAACCGGCAATCAGCCCCAGCATTTT.

The chain carries TRBV12-5 and TRBJ2-5; 8 bases map to TRBD1. The CDR3 is made up of 16 amino acids. Germline lookup yields CDR1 LGHNT and CDR2 FRNRAP. V was pared by 1 base and J by 4 bases, with 8 bases of the junction left unmatched. This CDR3 reads CASGLGSGGAGETQYF. For the CDR3, the DNA is TGTGCTAGTGGTTTGGGGTCAGGGGGCGCGGGAGAGACCCAGTACTTC.

The V call is TRBV7-8, the J call TRBJ2-3; D call uncertain. The CDR3 runs to 11 residues. Germline CDR1 reads SGHVS; CDR2 reads FQNEAQ. V lost 6 bases and J lost 6, with 7 bases in between. The CDR3 here is CASSSLDTQYF. CDR3 in DNA: TGTGCCAGCAGTTCCCTCGATACGCAGTATTTT.